This TCR beta chain comes out of a study of regulatory T cells in long-lasting Graves disease (dated by TCRdb to about 2021). Broadly, across the study: Newly diagnosed Graves' disease patients had taken antithyroid drugs for less than 3 months. Peripheral blood TCR sequencing and RNA sequencing compared persistent Graves' disease patients with newly diagnosed Graves' disease patients. The study was conducted in China and was registered as a clinical trial. A total of 35 or so samples underwent TCR sequencing: about 13 from persistent and some 20 from newly diagnosed Graves' disease patients.

Paper-wide results and their limitations: Lower TCR Shannon entropy and fewer highly expanded clones were observed in persistent Graves' disease patients than in newly diagnosed patients, which suggested clonal expansion. A larger number of public clonotypes was shared among persistent patients (fewer than 3,000) than among newly diagnosed patients (more than 850). As a limitation, the authors acknowledged that the small sample size may reduce accuracy. Persistent disease showed preferential use of TRBV28, TRBJ1-2 and TRBJ2-5, whereas newly diagnosed disease favored TRBV20-1 and TRBJ2-1. The study examined only peripheral blood because the primary lesion, thyroid tissue, could not be accessed. Sequencing and analysis were restricted to the TCR beta chain.

There are 24 amino acids in the CDR3, from cysteine to phenylalanine inclusive. Of the read, only the CDR3 DNA is kept; its 72 bases are in frame from base 1. The germline V gene provides CDR1 SGHRS and CDR2 YFSETQ. A remark on this clonotype: The target of this receptor is not known. At one end the junction does not follow the germline gene, possibly because of a read error.

Library creation used multiplex PCR. The sequencing machine was an Illumina HiSeq 4000. CDR3 regions were amplified by Arm-PCR with iRepertoire HTBI primers to construct TCR beta libraries. Before sequencing, the PCR products underwent gel purification. As for the original processing: A total of 60 to 80 TRBV and more than twelve TRBJ segments were identified across samples and were used for gene usage analysis of CDR3 amino acid clonotypes. COPE and FqMerger were used to merge the filtered high-quality paired reads into contigs. Contigs were aligned with BLAST to IMGT TRBV, TRBD and TRBJ reference genes, and CDR3 was defined per IMGT. Any clonotype with a frequency above 0.1% was classified as a highly expanded clone. Shannon entropy served as the measure of repertoire diversity, while the Gini coefficient captured V-J evenness. A clonotype was considered public if more than one individual shared it. The raw public reads went through TCRdb reprocessing: fastp at Q25, MiXCR clone calling, in-frame beta chains kept. Rows with a matching CDR3 protein are joined into one entry that keeps the most common DNA and genes. TCRdb's processing, not the authors', yielded these V and J calls. This sample has 400,000 to 450,000 distinct CDR3 sequences in its table, and about a sixth of those were observed once. The ten largest account for around 10% of the sample.

The time point label corresponds to: newly diagnosed GD, antithyroid drugs for less than 3 months. For both TCR sequencing and RNA sequencing, RNA was extracted from PBMCs using TRIzol. The diagnosis of Graves' disease followed American Thyroid Association guidelines. Patients were recruited from an endocrinology department in Xi'an, China. Each patient gave approximately 9.7 milliliters of peripheral blood, collected in an EDTA anticoagulant tube. Ficoll Paque Plus density gradient separation was used to isolate PBMCs, and no further T cell sorting was done. An Agilent 2100 Bioanalyzer and agarose gel were used to assess RNA quality, and a NanoDrop 2000 was used to measure RNA concentration. The same specimen was also included in a second study, on T cells in Graves' hyperthyroidism and ophthalmopathy. The second study's paper adds: Stable Graves' hyperthyroidism was defined as no progression to ophthalmopathy during 18 months of follow-up. Hyperthyroidism patients were aged 18 to 65 years and newly diagnosed, with disease duration of less than 2 months. Patients with uncontrolled infections, other autoimmune diseases, pregnancy or lactation were excluded. Diagnoses relied on clinical symptoms, serum thyroxine and TRAb, thyroid ultrasound and orbital computed tomography. For the first round of RT-PCR on the TCR CDR3, the HTBI primer set was used together with the Qiagen OneStep RT-PCR kit. Most expanded thyroid clonotypes (frequency above 0.001) were also found in blood, which suggests that blood repertoires may mirror thyroid immune responses. A 13 V-J signature model separated ophthalmopathy from stable hyperthyroidism, with 87.88% sensitivity and roughly 82% specificity in cross-validation and 80%/75% in testing. In validation, the model predicted progression to ophthalmopathy a median of roughly 6.5 months before onset, with over 55% sensitivity and 72.22% specificity. To identify TCR V-J signatures that set the groups apart, the researchers used a discovery cohort of about a hundred patients, made up of some 41 with Graves' ophthalmopathy and 57 with stable Graves' hyperthyroidism. Whether ophthalmopathy could be predicted prospectively was tested in an independent validation cohort made up of under 20 hyperthyroidism patients plus 17 patients who later progressed to ophthalmopathy. For training and testing, the 100 or so patients in the discovery cohort were randomly divided in a 7:3 ratio. In about 6 Graves' hyperthyroidism patients, the study also compared T-cell repertoires from thyroid tissue with T-cell repertoires from blood. Following sampling, methimazole starting at 30 mg daily was given to hyperthyroidism patients, and high-dose intravenous methylprednisolone was given to ophthalmopathy patients. Libraries were constructed in a second round of multiplex PCR, after which size selection and purification were performed. Libraries were sequenced paired-end with 100 bp reads on an Illumina HiSeq2000. SOAPnuke was used to process the raw data, with reads discarded if the reads contained adapters or uncalled bases, had a mean Phred below 15, or lacked an exact constant-primer or identifier match. High-quality paired reads were merged using COPE v1.2.5, and each unique nucleotide sequence was defined as a clonotype. MiTCR v1.1 was used to align the clonotypes against IMGT TRBV, TRBD and TRBJ reference segments. The analysis included only V-J combinations with a frequency above 0.0001, which together covered roughly 99% of the repertoires. A TCS score was defined as the ratio of F50 (clonal expansion) to E x V (chaos), with BLOSUM62-based TCRdist applied between CDR3 peptides within each V-J. Welch's t-statistics and random forest reduced 514 V-J features to roughly 13, which were used in a naive Bayes classifier (R e1071). Sample size was not statistically predetermined, and blinding of investigators to group allocation was not performed. The paper reports TCR Vbeta CDR3 sequencing of over 130 peripheral blood samples: approximately 43 ophthalmopathy, over 70 hyperthyroidism and around 17 progressor patients.

The receptor was isolated from a woman aged 30 to 39 with Graves disease. Donor details come from another sample of the same person, matched by shared clones. The chain employs TRBV5-1 and TRBJ2-1, with a tentative D gene TRBD1 over 12 matching bases. The sample in question was peripheral blood mononuclear cells (PBMCs), obtained at new diagnosis, from a patient treated with antithyroid drugs. The CDR3 amino acid sequence is: CAGSSPGQGAPKPGSGLADNEQFF. The bases read TGCGCCGGCAGCTCGCCGGGACAGGGGGCGCCTAAACCCGGGTCGGGACTAGCGGACAATGAGCAGTTCTTC.